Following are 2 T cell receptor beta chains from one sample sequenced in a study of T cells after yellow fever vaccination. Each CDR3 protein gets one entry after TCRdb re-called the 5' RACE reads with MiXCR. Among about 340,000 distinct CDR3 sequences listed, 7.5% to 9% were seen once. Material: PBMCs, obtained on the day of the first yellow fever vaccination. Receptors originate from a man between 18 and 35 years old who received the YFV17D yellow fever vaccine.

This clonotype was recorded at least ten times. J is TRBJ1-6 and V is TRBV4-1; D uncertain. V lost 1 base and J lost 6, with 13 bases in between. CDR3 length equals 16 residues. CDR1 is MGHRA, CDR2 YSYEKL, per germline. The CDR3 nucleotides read TGCGCCAGCAGCCAAGTTGGAGCTTCTTCTAATTCACCCCTCCACTTT. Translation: CASSQVGASSNSPLHF.

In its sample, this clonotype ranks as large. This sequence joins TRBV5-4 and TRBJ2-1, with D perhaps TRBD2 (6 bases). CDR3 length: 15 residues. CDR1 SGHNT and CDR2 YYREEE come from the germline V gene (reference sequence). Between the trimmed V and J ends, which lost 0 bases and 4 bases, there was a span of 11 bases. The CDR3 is CASSLDGTSYNEQFF. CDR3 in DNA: TGTGCCAGCAGCTTGGATGGGACTTCGTACAATGAGCAGTTCTTC.